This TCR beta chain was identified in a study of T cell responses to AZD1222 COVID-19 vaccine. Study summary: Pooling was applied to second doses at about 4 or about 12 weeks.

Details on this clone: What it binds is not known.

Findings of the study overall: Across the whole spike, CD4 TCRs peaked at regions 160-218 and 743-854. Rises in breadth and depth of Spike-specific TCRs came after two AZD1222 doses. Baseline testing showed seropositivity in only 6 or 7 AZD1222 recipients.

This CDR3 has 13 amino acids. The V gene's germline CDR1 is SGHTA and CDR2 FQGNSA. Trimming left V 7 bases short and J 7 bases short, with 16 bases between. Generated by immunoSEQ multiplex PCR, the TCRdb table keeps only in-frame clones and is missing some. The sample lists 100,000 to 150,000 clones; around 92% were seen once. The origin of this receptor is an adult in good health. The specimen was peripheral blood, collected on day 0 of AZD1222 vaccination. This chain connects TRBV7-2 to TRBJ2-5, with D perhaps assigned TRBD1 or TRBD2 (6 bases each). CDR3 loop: CASNQRGAPTQYF. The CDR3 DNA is TGTGCCAGCAATCAAAGGGGGGCTCCGACCCAGTACTTC.